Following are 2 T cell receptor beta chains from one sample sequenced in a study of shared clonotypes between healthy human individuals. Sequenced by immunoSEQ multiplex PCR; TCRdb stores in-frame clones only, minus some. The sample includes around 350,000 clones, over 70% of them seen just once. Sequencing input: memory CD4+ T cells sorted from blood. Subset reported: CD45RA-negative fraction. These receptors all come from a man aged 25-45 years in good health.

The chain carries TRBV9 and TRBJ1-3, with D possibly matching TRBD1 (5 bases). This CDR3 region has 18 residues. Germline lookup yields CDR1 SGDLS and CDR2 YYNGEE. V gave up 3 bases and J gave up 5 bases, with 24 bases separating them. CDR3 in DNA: TGTGCCAGCAGCGAACAGGAGGGATCGGTAATTGTGAGAAACACCATATATTTT. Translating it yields CASSEQEGSVIVRNTIYF. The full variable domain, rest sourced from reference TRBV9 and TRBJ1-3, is DSGVTQTPKHLITATGQRVTLRCSPRSGDLSVYWYQQSLDQGLQFLIQYYNGEERAKGNILERFSAQQFPDLHSELNLSSLELGDSALYFCASSEQEGSVIVRNTIYFGEGSWLTVV.

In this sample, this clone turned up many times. This chain's CDR3 is CASSLRAGYEKLFF. DNA for the CDR3: TGTGCCAGCAGCTTAAGGGCAGGGTATGAAAAACTGTTTTTT. The chain recombines TRBV11-2 with TRBJ1-4, with D possibly TRBD1 on 5 matching bases. From germline, CDR1 is SGHAT and CDR2 FQNNGV. Deletions cut 2 bases from V and 6 bases from J, with 10 bases between. The CDR3 covers 14 residues.